Following are 19 T cell receptor beta chains from one sample sequenced in a study of blood T cells in healthy people across ages. The authors ran a second PCR of 7 to 11 cycles using a sample-barcoded 5' primer and a J-beta primer mix. TCRdb used MiXCR to reprocess the 5' RACE reads, holding one entry per CDR3 protein. Among fewer than 650,000 distinct CDR3 sequences listed, roughly a quarter were seen once. These same records also appear under a second study, on T cells of mothers and their children.

Material for sequencing was blood. Receptor source: a boy aged 2 to 10 in good health.

This clonotype was detected only a few times. The chain couples TRBV10-3 to TRBJ1-6; maybe TRBD1 (6 bases). Trimming took off 10 bases at V and 8 bases at J, with 18 bases between the two ends. Germline CDR1 reads ENHRY; CDR2 reads SYGVKD. The CDR3 length is 14 residues. The CDR3 region has the DNA TGTGCCACCTCTTCGACAGGAAAGTATTCACCCCTCCACTTT. It is translated as CATSSTGKYSPLHF.

This clonotype was recorded only once. The chain uses TRBV6-6 and TRBJ2-5; D could derive from TRBD1 or TRBD2 (5 bases each). Trimming cost V 3 bases and J 5 bases, with 7 bases left between them. Germline V gives CDR1 MNHNY, CDR2 SVGAGI (reference sequence). CDR3 length: 12 residues. Written as DNA, the CDR3 is TGTGCCAGCAGTTATTGGGGGGAGACCCAGTACTTC. The encoded protein is CASSYWGETQYF.

On this clonotype: Sequence at one end of the junction differs from germline and may be a read error. This chain links TRBV6-6 with TRBJ1-2; a possible D gene is TRBD1 (6 bases). CDR1 and CDR2 from the germline V gene are MNHNY and SVGAGI (reference sequence). This CDR3 has 15 residues. The DNA for the CDR3 is TGTGCCAGCAGCCCAGGGTCCAGGGGTATCTATGGCCACACCTTC. This gives the protein CASSPGSRGIYGHTF.

This clonotype was found a few times. This chain connects TRBV10-3 to TRBJ2-2; TRBD2 matches at 11 bases. The junction had 6 bases not matched to a gene; V was cut back by 8 bases and J by 4 bases. CDR1 and CDR2 (germline): ENHRY, SYGVKD. CDR3 length: 15 amino acids. CDR3 region: CAIGSSGRATGELFF. In DNA, the CDR3 is TGTGCCATCGGGAGTAGCGGGAGGGCCACCGGGGAGCTGTTTTTT.

Note on this clonotype: Possible read error: a much larger clone is one base away. The chain employs TRBV12-3 or TRBV12-4 and TRBJ1-2; D unclear. The CDR3 runs 13 residues. The CDR3 loop is CASSLGQYNGYIF. The CDR3 DNA follows: TGTGCCAGCAGTTTAGGCCAGTATAATGGCTACATCTTC.

Details on this clonotype: Sequence at one end of the junction differs from germline and may be a read error. The CDR3 is CSASLTGYGYAF. The CDR3 DNA is TGCAGTGCTAGTTTGACAGGGTATGGCTACGCCTTC. This chain joins TRBV20-1 and TRBJ1-2; 7 bases line up with TRBD1. In germline, CDR1 is DFQATT, CDR2 SNEGSKA (reference sequence). The CDR3 sequence is 12 residues long.

The chain joins TRBV4-3 to TRBJ2-1; 9 nucleotides line up with TRBD2. The V gene end was trimmed by 0 bases and the J gene end by 4 bases; junction bases not matched to a gene: 16. This CDR3 comprises 20 residues. Germline lookup yields CDR1 LGHNA and CDR2 YSLEER. DNA of the CDR3: TGCGCCAGCAGCCAAGAACTAGGAGCGGGAGGCCCCACCCGTTACAATGAGCAGTTCTTC. Residues: CASSQELGAGGPTRYNEQFF.

V is TRBV6-6 and J is TRBJ2-2, with TRBD2 as a possible D gene (5 bases). The V and J ends lost 5 bases and 6 bases respectively, with 7 bases between them. CDR3 size: 12 residues. CDR1 is MNHNY, CDR2 SVGAGI, per germline (reference sequence). CDR3: CASSGGSGELFF. Here the CDR3 DNA reads TGTGCCAGCAGTGGAGGCTCCGGGGAGCTGTTTTTT.

In its sample, this clonotype was seen once. The chain combines TRBV12-3 or TRBV12-4 with TRBJ2-3, with 8 bases identical to TRBD2. The CDR3 has 16 residues. J gave up 0 bases and V 1 base, and 3 bases lay outside the gene matches. This chain's CDR3 is CASSLELAESTDTQYF. Written as DNA, the CDR3 is TGTGCCAGCAGTTTAGAACTAGCGGAAAGCACAGATACGCAGTATTTT.

The gene calls are TRBV6-1 and TRBJ2-3; 9 bases fit TRBD1. V was pared by 6 bases and J by 6 bases, with 10 bases of the junction left unmatched. Per germline, CDR1 MNHNS and CDR2 SASEGT. The CDR3 sequence is 15 residues long. The CDR3 loop is CASSPSQGAVDTQYF. CDR3 coding DNA: TGTGCCAGCAGCCCTTCACAGGGGGCCGTGGATACGCAGTATTTT.

This clonotype has only a few counts. The rearrangement uses TRBV6-6 and TRBJ2-3, with 11 bases aligning to TRBD2. With 10 bases clipped from V and 4 bases from J, the junction kept 7 bases outside the gene matches. The CDR3 spans 14 residues. Germline CDR1 is MNHNY and CDR2 is SVGAGI (reference sequence). DNA for the CDR3: TGTGCCACTATAGCGGGAGGGCCCGCAGATACGCAGTATTTT. Translated: CATIAGGPADTQYF.

The chain carries TRBV4-1 and TRBJ2-7; D might be TRBD2 (6 bases). CDR3 size: 15 residues. CDR1 MGHRA and CDR2 YSYEKL come from the germline V gene. The V and J ends lost 4 bases and 0 bases respectively, with 13 bases between them. The CDR3 DNA reads as TGCGCCAGCAGCCCCCAACGGGACTCCTCCTACGAGCAGTACTTC. Its protein product is CASSPQRDSSYEQYF.

This clonotype came up many times. The chain combines TRBV4-2 with TRBJ2-6; D is uncertain. V was cut by 1 base and J by 0 bases, with 7 bases left in between. This CDR3 spans 16 amino acids. CDR1 and CDR2 (germline): LGHNA, YNFKEQ. The CDR3 here is CASSQVDNSGANVLTF. CDR3 DNA sequence: TGTGCCAGCAGCCAAGTTGACAACTCTGGGGCCAACGTCCTGACTTTC.

This clonotype was picked up many times. V gene TRBV20-1 combines with J gene TRBJ1-1, with 7 positions matching TRBD1. The CDR3 is 14 amino acids. V lost 5 bases and J lost 7; bases outside the gene matches: 13. Per the germline V gene, CDR1 is DFQATT and CDR2 is SNEGSKA (reference sequence). The CDR3 sequence: CSAYKTGTESEAFF. The CDR3 nucleotides read TGCAGTGCTTACAAAACCGGGACAGAGAGTGAAGCTTTCTTT.

A few counts support this clonotype. This chain connects TRBV20-1 to TRBJ2-5; D is perhaps TRBD2 (5 bases). Trimming took off 1 base at V and 5 bases at J, with 11 bases between the two ends. CDR3 size: 13 residues. Germline loops: CDR1 DFQATT, CDR2 SNEGSKA (reference sequence). The CDR3 sequence: CSARARGRETQYF. The DNA for the CDR3 is TGCAGTGCTAGAGCCCGGGGAAGGGAGACCCAGTACTTC.

The chain uses TRBV7-2 and TRBJ1-3, with TRBD1 matching 8 bases. The CDR3 loop spans 16 amino acids. Losses at the gene ends were 1 base for V and 4 bases for J; bases not matched to a gene: 6. Germline CDR1 SGHTA, CDR2 FQGNSA. This CDR3 reads CASSLGVDRGGNTIYF. The DNA of the CDR3 is TGTGCCAGCAGCTTAGGGGTCGACAGGGGAGGAAACACCATATATTTT.

The table lists this clonotype with a few counts. V is TRBV12-3 or TRBV12-4 and J is TRBJ2-5, with 8 positions matching TRBD2. Trimming removed 3 bases from V and 4 bases from J; junction bases left unmatched: 4. CDR3 length equals 14 residues. Here the CDR3 reads CASSFRGGAETQYF. CDR3 sequence (DNA): TGTGCCAGCAGTTTTCGGGGGGGGGCAGAGACCCAGTACTTC.

This chain connects TRBV25-1 to TRBJ1-1; D is unresolved. The CDR3 loop spans 13 amino acids. Looked up from germline, CDR1 is MGHDK and CDR2 is SYGVNS. Trimming removed 1 base at V and 3 bases at J, with 6 bases between. The CDR3 DNA sequence: TGTGCCAGCAGTGAATTCGCGGACACTGAAGCTTTCTTT. Its protein product is CASSEFADTEAFF.

The V gene is TRBV20-1, the J gene TRBJ1-2; perhaps TRBD1 as D (6 bases). The CDR3 totals 15 residues. CDR1 is DFQATT, CDR2 SNEGSKA, per germline (reference sequence). The V end lost 2 bases, the J end lost 2 bases, and 15 bases lay between the germline ends. Here the CDR3 DNA reads TGCAGTGCTAGACCCTTTAGGACAGCGAACTATGGCTACACCTTC. Protein product: CSARPFRTANYGYTF.